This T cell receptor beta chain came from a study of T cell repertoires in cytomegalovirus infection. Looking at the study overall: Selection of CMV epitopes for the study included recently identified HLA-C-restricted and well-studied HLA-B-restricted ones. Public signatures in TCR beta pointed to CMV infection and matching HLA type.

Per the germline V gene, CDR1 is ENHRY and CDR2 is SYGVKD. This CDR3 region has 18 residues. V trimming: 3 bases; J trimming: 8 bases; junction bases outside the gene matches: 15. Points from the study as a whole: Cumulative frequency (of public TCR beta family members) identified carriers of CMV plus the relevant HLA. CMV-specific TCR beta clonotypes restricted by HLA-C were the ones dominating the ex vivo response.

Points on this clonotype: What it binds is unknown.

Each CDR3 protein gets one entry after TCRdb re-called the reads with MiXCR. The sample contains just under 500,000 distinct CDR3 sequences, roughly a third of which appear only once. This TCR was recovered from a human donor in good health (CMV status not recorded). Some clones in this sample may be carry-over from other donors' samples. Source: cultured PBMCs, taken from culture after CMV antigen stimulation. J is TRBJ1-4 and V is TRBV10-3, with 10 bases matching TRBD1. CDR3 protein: CAISEAPGQGSYGEKLFF. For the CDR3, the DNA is TGTGCCATCAGTGAAGCACCGGGACAGGGGTCCTATGGGGAAAAACTGTTTTTT.